Only one count was recorded for the clone carrying this TCR beta chain. Its target is unknown. The data originate from a study of T cell repertoires in cytomegalovirus infection. Study summary: Indicated by public TCR beta signatures were CMV infection and matching HLA type.

The CDR3 covers 13 residues. V was clipped by 5 bases and J by 5 bases, with 10 bases between them. Germline V gene lookup returns CDR1 SEHNR and CDR2 FQNEAQ (reference sequence). TCRdb re-derived calls from the reads in MiXCR, one entry per CDR3 protein. Among around 100,000 distinct CDR3 sequences, roughly a tenth were seen once, and the ten largest hold over 25%. Overall study results and limits: In two of eight donors, the top clonotype was HLA-C-restricted CMV-specific. Adding up the frequency of public TCR beta families identified people who carried CMV plus the relevant HLA.

V and J are TRBV7-9 and TRBJ2-1; TRBD1 or TRBD2 may be the D gene (5 bases each). The TCR was taken from a human donor in good health (CMV status not recorded). Some clones in this sample may be carry-over from other donors' samples. Sequencing was done on a sample of PBMCs, sequenced either directly or after in vitro stimulation (not recorded which). The CDR3 is CASSPRGDNEQFF. CDR3 nucleotide sequence: TGTGCCAGCAGCCCGAGGGGAGACAATGAGCAGTTCTTC.